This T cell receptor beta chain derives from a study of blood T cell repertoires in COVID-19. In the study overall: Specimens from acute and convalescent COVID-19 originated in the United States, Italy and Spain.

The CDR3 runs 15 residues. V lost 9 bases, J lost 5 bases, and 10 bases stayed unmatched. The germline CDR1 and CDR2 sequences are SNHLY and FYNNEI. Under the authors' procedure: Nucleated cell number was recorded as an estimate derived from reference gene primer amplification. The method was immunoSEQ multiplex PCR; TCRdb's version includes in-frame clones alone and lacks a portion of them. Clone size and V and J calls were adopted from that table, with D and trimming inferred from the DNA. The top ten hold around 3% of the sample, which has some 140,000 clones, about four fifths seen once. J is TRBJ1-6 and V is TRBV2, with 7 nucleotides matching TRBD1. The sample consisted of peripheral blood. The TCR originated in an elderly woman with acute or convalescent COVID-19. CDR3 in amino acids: CASRPLTGNNSPLHF. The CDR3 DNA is TGTGCCAGTCGACCCCTGACAGGGAATAATTCACCCCTCCACTTT. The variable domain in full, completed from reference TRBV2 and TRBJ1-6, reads EPEVTQTPSHQVTQMGQEVILRCVPISNHLYFYWYRQILGQKVEFLVSFYNNEISEKSEIFDDQFSVERPDGSNFTLKIRSTKLEDSAMYFCASRPLTGNNSPLHFGNGTRLTVT.